This is a list of T cell receptor beta chains from one sample in a study of shared clonotypes between healthy human individuals. Sequenced by immunoSEQ multiplex PCR; TCRdb stores in-frame clones only, minus some. The sample yields some 2,000,000 clones, approximately 94% seen once. Sequencing input: naive CD8+ T cells sorted from blood. These receptors were obtained from a man between 18 and 29 years old in good health. Both conserved end residues are part of each CDR3. The order of the fields is CDR3 DNA, CDR3 protein, V gene, D gene, J gene, clone size. D genes are given only for firm matches. The size field is filled for only some rows; it gives once, few, many or a size class.

TGTGCCAGCAGCCTGGACAGGGGGTTTCTATCGCGGAACTATGGCTACACCTTC,CASSLDRGFLSRNYGYTF,TRBV13,TRBD1,TRBJ1-2,once
TGTGCCAGCAGCGTAGGGCCGGGAATGGGCTCTGGGGCCAACGTCCTGACTTTC,CASSVGPGMGSGANVLTF,TRBV9,.,TRBJ2-6,.
TGTGCCAGCAGCCCGGGTGGGACCATGAACACCGGGGAGCTGTTTTTT,CASSPGGTMNTGELFF,TRBV9,.,TRBJ2-2,.
TGTGCCAGCAGCCCCCTAGATAGCTCCTACGAGCAGTACTTC,CASSPLDSSYEQYF,TRBV7-9,.,TRBJ2-7,.
TGTGCCAGTAGCCTGGACCTGGAAACTGAGACCCAGTACTTC,CASSLDLETETQYF,TRBV19,.,TRBJ2-5,.
TGTGCCAGCAGTTTTGATGCGGACAGGGCGTTCGACACTGAAGCTTTCTTT,CASSFDADRAFDTEAFF,TRBV27,TRBD1,TRBJ1-1,.
TGTGCCAGCTCACCATCCCCTGGTAGCGGGAGTTCCACCGGGGAGCTGTTTTTT,CASSPSPGSGSSTGELFF,TRBV18,TRBD2,TRBJ2-2,.
TGTGCCATCCCGGGCCCGGTCGTGGGCTATGGCTACACCTTC,CAIPGPVVGYGYTF,TRBV28,.,TRBJ1-2,.
TGTGCCAGCAGTTTACGGGCAGGGGGCTTGGGCGAGCAGTACTTC,CASSLRAGGLGEQYF,TRBV27,TRBD1,TRBJ2-7,.
TGCAGCGTTGAAGGAGTCAACAGGGAATGGTCAGATACGCAGTATTTT,CSVEGVNREWSDTQYF,TRBV29-1,.,TRBJ2-3,once
TGTGCCAGCTCACCCGGACAGGGGGATTGGCTTGGTGACTATGGCTACACCTTC,CASSPGQGDWLGDYGYTF,TRBV18,TRBD1,TRBJ1-2,once
TGTGCCAGCGCCGGGGGGTGGGATGGCTACACCTTC,CASAGGWDGYTF,TRBV28,.,TRBJ1-2,.
TGTGCCAGCCAGGGGTGGAACGGGGAGCTGTTTTTT,CASQGWNGELFF,TRBV28,.,TRBJ2-2,.
TGTGCCAGCAGTTGGACAGGGAATCAAGAGACCCGGTACTTC,CASSWTGNQETRYF,TRBV6-5,TRBD1,TRBJ2-5,.
TGTGCCAGCAGCTTATTTGACCAGCAGTATACGCAGTATTTT,CASSLFDQQYTQYF,TRBV7-9,.,TRBJ2-3,.
TGTGCCAGCAGTTGGACTAGCGCCTGGGACGAGCAGTACTTC,CASSWTSAWDEQYF,TRBV5-4,TRBD2,TRBJ2-7,.
TGTGCCAGTAGTGGGATCGGGGGCGATTCCTACGAGCAGTACTTC,CASSGIGGDSYEQYF,TRBV19,.,TRBJ2-7,.
TGTGCCAGCCTGGGACAGGTTTTGAACACTGAAGCTTTCTTT,CASLGQVLNTEAFF,TRBV2,TRBD1,TRBJ1-1,.
TGTGCCAGCAGTTCCTCGTCAGGGAACTTGGCGCGTGGCTACACCTTC,CASSSSSGNLARGYTF,TRBV27,.,TRBJ1-2,.
TGTGCCAGCAGCGCCTGGCACGGGGGGGCGGACATTCAGTACTTC,CASSAWHGGADIQYF,TRBV5-8,TRBD2,TRBJ2-4,.
TGTGCCAGCCGCGGGCTGGGCAATCAGCCCCAGCATTTT,CASRGLGNQPQHF,TRBV6-1,.,TRBJ1-5,.
TGTGCCAGCCAGATGGGGGAGCAGTACTTC,CASQMGEQYF,TRBV6-1,.,TRBJ2-7,.
TGTGCCAGCAGTTCCCCGGGCGATGAAAAACTGTTTTTT,CASSSPGDEKLFF,TRBV7-9,.,TRBJ1-4,.
TGTGCCAGCAGCTTGGCCGGGGGGACCTACGAGCAGTACTTC,CASSLAGGTYEQYF,TRBV5-4,TRBD2,TRBJ2-7,once
TGTGCCAGCAGTTCACCGGGACTAGCGGGAGGGGGAATACCGGAGACCCAGTACTTC,CASSSPGLAGGGIPETQYF,TRBV27,TRBD2,TRBJ2-5,.
TGTGCCAGCAGCTTGCTACTCCAGATGAGAGAGCAGTACTTC,CASSLLLQMREQYF,TRBV5-6,.,TRBJ2-7,once
TGTGCCAGCAGCCAGACGGGACAGGTTTTAGGGAATAGCAATCAGCCCCAGCATTTT,CASSQTGQVLGNSNQPQHF,TRBV4-2,TRBD1,TRBJ1-5,.
TGTGCCAGCAGTTACGCGGGACAGGGTACAACTGAAGCTTTCTTT,CASSYAGQGTTEAFF,TRBV6-6,TRBD1,TRBJ1-1,.
TGTGCCAGCAGGACGGTCCTGGCCGGTCTGGAGACCCAGTACTTC,CASRTVLAGLETQYF,TRBV6-1,.,TRBJ2-5,.